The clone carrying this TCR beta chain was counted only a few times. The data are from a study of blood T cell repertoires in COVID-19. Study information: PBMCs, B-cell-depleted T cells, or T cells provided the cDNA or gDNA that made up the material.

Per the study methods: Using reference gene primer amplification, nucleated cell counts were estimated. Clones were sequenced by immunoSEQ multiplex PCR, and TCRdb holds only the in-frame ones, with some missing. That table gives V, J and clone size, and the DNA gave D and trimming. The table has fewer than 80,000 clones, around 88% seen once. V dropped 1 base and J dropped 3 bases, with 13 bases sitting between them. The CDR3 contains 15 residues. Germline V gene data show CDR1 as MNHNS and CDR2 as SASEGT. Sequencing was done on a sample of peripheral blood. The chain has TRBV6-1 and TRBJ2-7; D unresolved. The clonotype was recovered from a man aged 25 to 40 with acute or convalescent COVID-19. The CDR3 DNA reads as TGTGCCAGCAGTGAAGGCCAGGAATTATTCTACGAGCAGTACTTC. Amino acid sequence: CASSEGQELFYEQYF.